These T cell receptor beta chains were read from a single sample in a study of cytomegalovirus exposure and HLA in healthy donors. This table comes from immunoSEQ multiplex PCR, and its TCRdb copy is limited to in-frame clones, with some not included. The sample contains 200,000 or so clones, approximately 84% of which appear only once. Sequenced: PBMCs. All receptors come from a girl in the first two years of life in good health and CMV-seronegative. Both conserved end residues are part of each CDR3. The order of the fields is clone size, J gene, V gene, D gene, CDR3 length, CDR3 DNA, CDR3 protein. D genes are given only for firm matches. Rows may omit the clone size; those that give it use once, few, many or a size class.

>.|TRBJ1-4|TRBV4-1|TRBD1|14
TGCGCCAGCAGCCAACTAGGACAGGGTGAAAAACTGTTTTTT
CASSQLGQGEKLFF
>.|TRBJ1-3|TRBV18|.|15
TGTGCCAGCTCACCACCGAGGAGCTCTGGAAACACCATATATTTT
CASSPPRSSGNTIYF
>.|TRBJ2-7|TRBV25-1|.|11
TGTGCCAGCAGTTCGGGGATCGAGCAGTACTTC
CASSSGIEQYF
>.|TRBJ1-5|TRBV19|TRBD1|14
TGTGCCAGTAGTACGGACAGGGGATTCCAGCCCCAGCATTTT
CASSTDRGFQPQHF
>once|TRBJ1-2|TRBV7-9|TRBD1|16
TGTGCCAGCAGCTGGATACACAGGGGCCGGGAAGATGGCTACACCTTC
CASSWIHRGREDGYTF
>.|TRBJ2-7|TRBV5-1|TRBD2|15
TGCGCCAGCAGCTTGGGACTAGCGGGGTTTTTCGAGCAGTACTTC
CASSLGLAGFFEQYF
>once|TRBJ2-1|TRBV19|TRBD2|14
TGTGCCAGCAAGCCGGGACTAGAAATCAATGAGCAGTTCTTC
CASKPGLEINEQFF
>once|TRBJ2-1|TRBV29-1|TRBD2|14
TGCAGCGTGGCGACTAGCGGACACTACAATGAGCAGTTCTTC
CSVATSGHYNEQFF
>.|TRBJ2-7|TRBV5-1|TRBD2|15
TGCGCCAGCAGCTTATCCCTAGCGGGGGAGATCGAGCAGTACTTC
CASSLSLAGEIEQYF
>.|TRBJ1-1|TRBV4-1|TRBD1|16
TGCGCCAGCAGCCAAGAATGGACAGGGTTTAACACTGAAGCTTTCTTT
CASSQEWTGFNTEAFF
>few|TRBJ2-5|TRBV7-2|.|15
TGTGCCAGCAGCGCACAGCGGTCGTGGCAAGAGACCCAGTACTTC
CASSAQRSWQETQYF
>.|TRBJ1-2|TRBV30|.|12
TGTGCCTGGGCTCAGGGTTTTTATGGCTACACCTTC
CAWAQGFYGYTF
>.|TRBJ2-7|TRBV5-1|TRBD1|17
TGCGCCAGCAGCCCCCGTCCCGACAGGGCTCCCTCCTACGAGCAGTACTTC
CASSPRPDRAPSYEQYF
>.|TRBJ1-5|TRBV30|.|17
TGTGCCTGGAGTCCGGGACACCTACCTCGTAGCAATCAGCCCCAGCATTTT
CAWSPGHLPRSNQPQHF
>.|TRBJ1-3|TRBV9|TRBD1|14
TGTGCCAGCAGCCCACAGGGGATTGGAAACACCATATATTTT
CASSPQGIGNTIYF
>.|TRBJ1-5|TRBV7-9|.|16
TGTGCCAGCAGCTGTCCCCACAGCTTCCTCAATCAGCCCCAGCATTTT
CASSCPHSFLNQPQHF
>.|TRBJ2-7|TRBV7-9|.|16
TGTGCCAGCAGACCCCTTTTGACAGAGAATCAGTGCGAGCAGTACTTC
CASRPLLTENQCEQYF
>few|TRBJ1-2|TRBV14|TRBD1|15
TGTGCCAGCAGCCCCAAACAGGGGATGGACTATGGCTACACCTTC
CASSPKQGMDYGYTF
>.|TRBJ1-2|TRBV9|.|18
TGTGCCAGCAGCGTGCACGGGACTCTGGACCGGGGCAACTATGGCTACACCTTC
CASSVHGTLDRGNYGYTF
>.|TRBJ2-7|TRBV9|TRBD1|14
TGTGCCAGCAGCCGGGGACAGGGAGCTTACGAGCAGTACTTC
CASSRGQGAYEQYF
>.|TRBJ2-3|TRBV4-1|.|15
TGCGCCAGCAGCCAATATAACCGGGACAAAGATACGCAGTATTTT
CASSQYNRDKDTQYF